This T cell receptor (beta chain) was obtained from a study of T cells in Graves' hyperthyroidism and ophthalmopathy. Study-wide results and limits: The model forecast ophthalmopathy, anticipating it by a median approximately 6.1 months before onset.

The CDR3 has 13 amino acids. Germline V gives CDR1 MNHEY, CDR2 SMNVEV (reference sequence). Trimming left V 0 bases short and J 7 bases short, with 7 bases between. RNA transcripts were the template for amplifying TCR beta CDR3 regions. When the TCR CDR3 underwent first-round RT-PCR, the HTBI primer set was used. Via MiXCR, TCRdb re-called the multiplex PCR reads, giving one row per CDR3 protein. In the table there are about 640,000 distinct CDR3 sequences, about 14% of which are singletons. With respect to this clonotype: Its target is unknown.

The source is a woman aged 45-65 years with Graves' ophthalmopathy. The chain has TRBV27 and TRBJ1-5; D uncertain. Sequenced input: blood. The CDR3 protein is CASSLSNTQPQHF. CDR3 bases: TGTGCCAGCAGTTTATCGAACACCCAGCCCCAGCATTTT.